Each of the 17 T cell receptor beta chains below was sequenced from the same sample in a study of sequential checkpoint blockade in melanoma. This sample's treatment: randomized to nivolumab then ipilimumab (arm A) or the reverse (arm B). The method was immunoSEQ multiplex PCR; TCRdb's version includes in-frame clones alone and lacks a portion of them. The sample consists of around 8,500 clones, about three fifths of them appearing once. The sequencing used CD8+ T cells sorted from blood (inferred from file names), collected from a patient given nivolumab and ipilimumab in sequence. The receptors here all came from a human donor with melanoma.

This clone was picked up a small number of times. The J gene is TRBJ2-7, the V gene TRBV29-1; 9 bases agree with TRBD1. CDR1 is SQVTM, CDR2 ANQGSEA, per germline. The CDR3 sequence is 14 residues long. J was trimmed by 3 bases and V by 4 bases; bases with no gene match: 7. The CDR3 is CSVGAGQGSYEQYF. CDR3 DNA sequence: TGCAGCGTTGGGGCGGGACAGGGTAGCTACGAGCAGTACTTC.

This rearrangement joins TRBV11-2 to TRBJ2-7; D not certain. V dropped 4 bases and J dropped 6 bases, with 10 bases sitting between them. The CDR3 spans 12 residues. Germline V CDR1 and CDR2: SGHAT, FQNNGV. The chain's CDR3 is CASSSPLLEQYF. CDR3 in DNA: TGTGCCAGCAGCTCGCCCTTACTCGAGCAGTACTTC.

This clone showed up just a few times. This sequence joins TRBV5-5 and TRBJ2-7; D uncertain. V was clipped by 1 base and J by 2 bases, with 10 bases between them. The CDR3 sequence is 14 residues long. Per the germline V gene, CDR1 is SGHKS and CDR2 is YYEKEE (reference sequence). The CDR3 reads CASSLSARTYEQYF. CDR3 DNA: TGTGCCAGCAGCTTGAGCGCCAGAACCTACGAGCAGTACTTC.

The CDR3 sequence: CASSQSANQPQHF. CDR3 nucleotides: TGCGCCAGCAGCCAATCCGCGAATCAGCCCCAGCATTTT. The rearrangement joins TRBV4-1 to TRBJ1-5; D is unresolved. With 2 bases removed from V and 4 bases from J, the gap between germline ends came to 6 bases. The CDR3 runs to 13 residues. From germline, CDR1 is MGHRA and CDR2 YSYEKL.

The J gene is TRBJ2-7, the V gene TRBV28; 9 nucleotides align to TRBD1. The V gene's germline CDR1 is MDHEN and CDR2 SYDVKM. The J segment lost 6 bases and the V segment lost 3 bases, leaving 6 bases of the junction unmatched. The CDR3 contains 14 residues. Here the CDR3 reads CASSFRDRDFEQYF. The CDR3 DNA is TGTGCCAGCAGTTTTCGGGACAGGGATTTCGAGCAGTACTTC.

The chain has TRBV6-7 and TRBJ2-7; 8 positions match TRBD2. TRBV6-7 falls under the ORF class, with uncertain function. CDR3 length equals 15 residues. J lost 3 bases, V lost 2 bases, and 6 bases had no gene match. This chain's CDR3 is CASSYPPAGDYEQYF. The CDR3 DNA follows: TGTGCCAGCAGTTACCCCCCAGCGGGGGACTACGAGCAGTACTTC.

This clone has a single count. The chain links TRBV6-5 to TRBJ2-7; possibly TRBD1 for D (5 bases). This CDR3 has 14 amino acids. V gave up 3 bases and J gave up 3 bases, with 12 bases separating them. The V gene's germline CDR1 is MNHEY and CDR2 SVGAGI. In nucleotides, the CDR3 is TGTGCCAGCAGTTATGTTGGGGCTGTCTACGAGCAGTACTTC. It encodes CASSYVGAVYEQYF.

In its sample, this clone was seen once. The rearrangement joins TRBV5-1 to TRBJ2-7, with 7 bases matching TRBD2. Losses at the gene ends were 0 bases for V and 4 bases for J; bases not matched to a gene: 7. The CDR3 is 15 amino acids. Per germline, CDR1 SGHRS and CDR2 YFSETQ. CDR3 bases: TGCGCCAGCAGCTTGGTCGGGGGGAGCCAGTACGAGCAGTACTTC. Its translation is CASSLVGGSQYEQYF.

The chain links TRBV7-9 to TRBJ2-1; 9 nucleotides agree with TRBD2. Germline trimming cut 4 bases from V and 2 bases from J; bases unmatched to any gene: 6. The germline gives CDR1 SEHNR, CDR2 FQNEAQ (reference sequence). The CDR3 consists of 16 residues. The CDR3 sequence is CASSSGLAGTYNEQFF. The CDR3 nucleotides are TGTGCCAGCAGCTCGGGCCTAGCGGGGACCTACAATGAGCAGTTCTTC.

The chain combines TRBV27 with TRBJ2-7; D remains ambiguous. This CDR3 spans 12 amino acids. Germline CDR1 is MNHEY and CDR2 is SMNVEV (reference sequence). Trimming left V 5 bases short and J 3 bases short, with 8 bases between. This CDR3 reads CASSLRGYEQYF. CDR3 coding DNA: TGTGCCAGCAGTCTCCGAGGCTACGAGCAGTACTTC.

The rearrangement links TRBV5-1 to TRBJ2-7; 7 bases are a match to TRBD1. Germline lookup yields CDR1 SGHRS and CDR2 YFSETQ. Trimming took 2 bases from V and 5 from J; bases not matched to a gene: 1. This CDR3 spans 12 amino acids. In DNA form, the CDR3 reads TGCGCCAGCAGCTTACAGGGGAACGAGCAGTACTTC. This codes for CASSLQGNEQYF.

The chain combines TRBV2 with TRBJ2-7, with D unresolved. CDR3 length: 14 amino acids. The V end was cut by 7 bases, the J end by 4 bases, with 17 bases between. Per germline, CDR1 SNHLY and CDR2 FYNNEI. The chain's CDR3 is CASIQVPSRYEQYF. The CDR3 DNA reads as TGTGCCAGCATTCAGGTTCCATCTCGATACGAGCAGTACTTC.

This clone was counted only a few times. The gene calls are TRBV14 and TRBJ2-7; a weak D match, TRBD1 (6 bases). The germline V and J ends were trimmed by 0 bases and 3 bases, with 15 bases remaining between them. The CDR3 is made up of 16 amino acids. Germline V gene sequence: CDR1 SGHDN, CDR2 FVKESK. CDR3 bases: TGTGCCAGCAGCCAAGATAGGACAGCCTGGAACTACGAGCAGTACTTC. Translating gives CASSQDRTAWNYEQYF.

Judged by abundance, this clone is medium-sized. The gene calls are TRBV6-6 and TRBJ2-7, with TRBD1 identical over 7 bases. The V gene end was trimmed by 0 bases and the J gene end by 4 bases; junction bases not matched to a gene: 0. Germline V CDR1 and CDR2: MNHNY, SVGAGI (reference sequence). The CDR3 contains 13 residues. The CDR3 spells CASSYSTGYEQYF. CDR3 sequence (DNA): TGTGCCAGCAGTTACTCGACAGGGTACGAGCAGTACTTC.

This clone is classed as hyperexpanded. The rearrangement uses TRBV4-1 and TRBJ1-1, with D possibly TRBD1 on 6 matching bases. V was pared by 3 bases and J by 11 bases, with 13 bases between. Germline assignment: CDR1 MGHRA and CDR2 YSYEKL. This CDR3 contains 12 residues. The CDR3 nucleotides read TGCGCCAGCAGCCAGATACAGGGATCCGCTTTCTTT. Protein sequence: CASSQIQGSAFF.

This clone was picked up a small number of times. The V call is TRBV7-9, the J call TRBJ2-7; maybe TRBD1 (5 bases). Trimming left V 0 bases short and J 2 bases short, with 8 bases between. The germline V gene encodes CDR1 SEHNR and CDR2 FQNEAQ (reference sequence). The length of the CDR3 is 14 residues. Here the CDR3 DNA reads TGTGCCAGCAGCTTAGCGACAGCCACCTACGAGCAGTACTTC. Translated, it gives CASSLATATYEQYF. Complete variable domain (other parts from reference TRBV7-9 and TRBJ2-7): DTGVSQNPRHKITKRGQNVTFRCDPISEHNRLYWYRQTLGQGPEFLTYFQNEAQLEKSRLLSDRFSAERPKGSFSTLEIQRTEQGDSAMYLCASSLATATYEQYFGPGTRLTVT.

V gene TRBV11-2 combines with J gene TRBJ2-7; 7 bases are a match to TRBD2. Per germline, CDR1 SGHAT and CDR2 FQNNGV. The trim removed 0 bases at V and 2 bases at J, leaving 7 bases unmatched. This CDR3 region has 16 residues. CDR3 nucleotide sequence: TGTGCCAGCAGCTTAGAAGCCGCCCGGGGGGCCTACGAGCAGTACTTC. This gives the protein CASSLEAARGAYEQYF.